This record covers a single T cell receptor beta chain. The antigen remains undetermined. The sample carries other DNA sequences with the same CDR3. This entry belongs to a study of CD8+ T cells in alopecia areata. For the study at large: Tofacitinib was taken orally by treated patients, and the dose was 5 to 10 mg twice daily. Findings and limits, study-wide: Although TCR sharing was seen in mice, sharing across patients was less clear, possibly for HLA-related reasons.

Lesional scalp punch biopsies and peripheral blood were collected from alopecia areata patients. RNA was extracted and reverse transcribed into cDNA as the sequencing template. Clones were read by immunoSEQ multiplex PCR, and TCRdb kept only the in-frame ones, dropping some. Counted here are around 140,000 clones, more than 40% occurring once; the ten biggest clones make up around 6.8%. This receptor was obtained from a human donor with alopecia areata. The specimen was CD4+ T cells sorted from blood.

The CDR3 region is CASSPGETQYF. The CDR3 nucleotides are TGTGCCAGCTCACCCGGGGAGACCCAGTACTTC. The V gene is TRBV18, the J gene TRBJ2-5; no definite D call. Germline V gene lookup returns CDR1 KGHSH and CDR2 LQKENI. CDR3 size: 11 residues. The ends were cut back, 3 bases at V and 5 bases at J, with 4 bases in the middle.